The rows below give T cell receptor beta chains drawn from one sample of a study of CD8+CD57+ T cells in acquired aplastic anemia. TCRdb re-called the reads through MiXCR, storing one row per CDR3 protein. The table records about 200,000 distinct CDR3 sequences, 60% to 80% of them present only once. Sequencing was done on a sample of sorted CD4+, CD8+, or CD8+CD57+ T cells (not recorded which) from PBMCs. The receptor source for this set is a human donor with aplastic anemia. The CDR3 runs from the conserved cysteine through the conserved F or W. A D gene is named only where the DNA matches it firmly. Clone sizes are given selectively: once, few, many, or a class where the clone is expanded.

size	V	J	D	CDR3	DNA
.	TRBV12-3/TRBV12-4	TRBJ2-7	.	CASTTTAREQYF	TGTGCCAGCACTACCACGGCGAGGGAGCAGTACTTC
.	TRBV20-1	TRBJ2-3	.	CSARIADSSTDTQYF	TGCAGTGCTAGGATTGCAGACTCTAGCACAGATACGCAGTATTTT
.	TRBV7-2	TRBJ1-1	.	CASSLQRTTEAFF	TGTGCCAGCAGCTTACAACGTACCACTGAAGCTTTCTTT
.	TRBV7-2	TRBJ1-6	.	CASSLTQAAKGSPLHF	TGTGCCAGCAGCTTAACCCAGGCCGCTAAGGGCTCACCCCTCCACTTT
.	TRBV6-1	TRBJ1-1	.	CASGQSENTEAFF	TGTGCCAGCGGTCAGTCAGAAAACACTGAAGCTTTCTTT
.	TRBV15	TRBJ1-1	.	CATSRAFSGVSTEAFF	TGTGCCACCAGCAGAGCTTTCAGTGGGGTGAGCACTGAAGCTTTCTTT
many	TRBV30	TRBJ1-5	.	CAWKGKLGQPQHF	TGTGCCTGGAAGGGGAAATTGGGTCAGCCCCAGCATTTT
few	TRBV10-3	TRBJ2-5	.	CAIKEVGGQETQYF	TGTGCCATCAAGGAGGTAGGGGGACAAGAGACCCAGTACTTC
.	TRBV2	TRBJ1-3	.	CASKPKSGPGNTIYF	TGTGCCAGCAAACCTAAAAGCGGGCCTGGAAACACCATATATTTT
.	TRBV19	TRBJ2-7	TRBD1	CASSINVGTGGGEQYF	TGTGCCAGTAGTATAAACGTGGGGACAGGGGGTGGAGAGCAGTACTTC
.	TRBV10-1	TRBJ2-5	.	CASSELSEETQYF	TGCGCCAGCAGTGAGTTGTCTGAAGAGACCCAGTACTTC
.	TRBV12-3/TRBV12-4	TRBJ2-1	TRBD2	CASSLSGLAGLREYNEQFF	TGTGCCAGCAGTTTATCCGGACTAGCGGGATTAAGAGAGTACAATGAGCAGTTCTTC
.	TRBV7-2	TRBJ1-2	.	CASSLEPGQGRVYGYTF	TGTGCCAGCAGCTTAGAACCAGGGCAGGGAAGGGTCTATGGCTACACCTTC
.	TRBV29-1	TRBJ2-1	TRBD2	CSVEGIGLATPYNEQFF	TGCAGCGTTGAAGGAATAGGACTAGCGACCCCCTACAATGAGCAGTTCTTC
.	TRBV12-3/TRBV12-4	TRBJ1-1	.	CASSLKSSVNTEAFF	TGTGCCAGCAGTTTAAAGTCGTCAGTGAACACTGAAGCTTTCTTT
.	TRBV20-1	TRBJ2-1	.	CSARDLGVRGNEQFF	TGCAGTGCTAGAGATCTCGGAGTTAGGGGAAATGAGCAGTTCTTC
many	TRBV7-6	TRBJ2-1	.	CASSLALGGEQFF	TGTGCCAGCAGCTTAGCCCTGGGTGGTGAGCAGTTCTTC
few	TRBV10-1	TRBJ1-1	.	CASSDGSAGDGAEAFF	TGCGCCAGCAGTGATGGATCGGCGGGGGACGGCGCTGAAGCTTTCTTT
.	TRBV29-1	TRBJ1-3	.	CSVAPSSGNTIYF	TGCAGCGTTGCCCCTAGCTCTGGAAACACCATATATTTT
.	TRBV9	TRBJ2-1	.	CASSLRVEIYNEQFF	TGTGCCAGCAGCCTCCGGGTGGAGATCTACAATGAGCAGTTCTTC
.	TRBV4-3	TRBJ2-3	.	CASSQPQGPASTDTQYF	TGCGCCAGCAGCCAACCGCAAGGTCCTGCTAGCACAGATACGCAGTATTTT
.	TRBV19	TRBJ2-1	TRBD2	CASSIGTSGYNEQFF	TGTGCCAGTAGTATCGGGACTAGCGGGTACAATGAGCAGTTCTTC
.	TRBV12-5	TRBJ2-5	.	CASGWLPPGPRGRF	TGTGCTAGTGGTTGGTTGCCGCCGGGACCTCGTGGGAGGTTC
.	TRBV7-8	TRBJ2-7	.	CASSPSSSLSYEQYF	TGTGCCAGCAGCCCCTCTTCCTCTCTCTCCTACGAGCAGTACTTC
.	TRBV2	TRBJ2-2	.	CASSEVPPNTEELFF	TGTGCCAGCAGTGAGGTCCCCCCCAACACCGAGGAGCTGTTTTTT